These T cell receptor beta chains were read from a single sample in a study of cytomegalovirus exposure and HLA in healthy donors. Profiled with immunoSEQ multiplex PCR; TCRdb holds only in-frame clones, not every one. The sample gives 180,000 or so clones, approximately 83% of which show up once; approximately 8.5% is in the top ten. Specimen: PBMCs. These receptor sequences come from a man between 18 and 29 years old in good health and CMV-seropositive. Each CDR3 is given with its conserved first and last residue. Fields, in order: clone size, CDR3 length, J gene, D gene, V gene, CDR3 protein, CDR3 DNA. D genes are given only for firm matches. Size values are once, few and many counts, or a class for expanded clones, and some rows have none.

once	13	TRBJ1-1	-	TRBV6-1	CASSEASGTEAFF	TGTGCCAGCAGCGAAGCGTCGGGCACTGAAGCTTTCTTT
-	13	TRBJ2-2	TRBD2	TRBV6-6	CASSYPGGGELFF	TGTGCCAGCAGTTACCCGGGGGGCGGGGAGCTGTTTTTT
-	12	TRBJ2-7	TRBD1	TRBV7-9	CASSNRGREQYF	TGTGCCAGCAGCAACAGGGGGCGCGAGCAGTACTTC
-	15	TRBJ1-2	TRBD1	TRBV2	CASSLTGIGVYGYTF	TGTGCCAGCAGTTTGACAGGGATTGGGGTCTATGGCTACACCTTC
-	15	TRBJ1-6	TRBD1	TRBV19	CASSVGTGGNSPLHF	TGTGCCAGTAGTGTCGGGACAGGGGGGAATTCACCCCTCCACTTT
-	14	TRBJ1-2	TRBD1	TRBV10-2	CASSVAGGGGGYTF	TGCGCCAGCAGTGTTGCAGGGGGTGGAGGTGGCTACACCTTC
-	15	TRBJ1-6	-	TRBV27	CASTRGLGNNSPLHF	TGTGCCAGCACCAGGGGATTGGGAAATAATTCACCCCTCCACTTT
-	13	TRBJ2-7	-	TRBV7-9	CASRTGTNYEQYF	TGTGCCAGCAGAACCGGGACAAACTACGAGCAGTACTTC
-	13	TRBJ2-7	-	TRBV27	CASSLMRDREQYF	TGTGCCAGCAGTTTGATGAGGGATCGCGAGCAGTACTTC
-	13	TRBJ1-2	-	TRBV7-9	CASSSGSLTGYTF	TGTGCCAGCAGTTCGGGTTCCCTCACTGGCTACACCTTC
-	13	TRBJ1-1	-	TRBV29-1	CSAQQSLNTEAFF	TGCAGCGCTCAACAGTCCTTGAACACTGAAGCTTTCTTT
-	13	TRBJ1-4	-	TRBV5-5	CASSRTGDEKLFF	TGTGCCAGCAGCCGGACGGGGGACGAAAAACTGTTTTTT
-	16	TRBJ2-3	-	TRBV5-4	CASSFLRAASTDTQYF	TGTGCCAGCAGCTTTCTGCGAGCGGCAAGCACAGATACGCAGTATTTT
-	15	TRBJ2-3	TRBD1	TRBV18	CASSLRTGNTDTQYF	TGTGCCAGCTCACTTCGGACAGGGAACACAGATACGCAGTATTTT
-	11	TRBJ1-1	-	TRBV6-6	CASLRNTEAFF	TGTGCCAGCCTCAGGAACACTGAAGCTTTCTTT
-	10	TRBJ2-5	-	TRBV2	CASRGGEQYF	TGTGCCAGCAGGGGTGGAGAGCAGTACTTC
-	14	TRBJ1-2	TRBD1	TRBV11-2	CASLGQAADYGYTF	TGTGCCAGCTTAGGACAGGCGGCGGACTATGGCTACACCTTC
-	16	TRBJ2-5	TRBD2	TRBV5-1	CASSLYTSGGQETQYF	TGCGCCAGCAGCTTGTACACTAGCGGGGGCCAAGAGACCCAGTACTTC
-	14	TRBJ1-2	-	TRBV2	CASREDSNTYGYTF	TGTGCCAGCAGAGAAGACAGCAATACCTATGGCTACACCTTC
-	14	TRBJ2-1	-	TRBV30	CAWSVEGPYNEQFF	TGTGCCTGGAGTGTAGAGGGCCCCTACAATGAGCAGTTCTTC
-	17	TRBJ2-1	TRBD1	TRBV5-6	CASSTGTGVLYYNEQFF	TGTGCCAGCAGCACCGGGACAGGGGTGCTCTACTACAATGAGCAGTTCTTC
-	14	TRBJ2-5	TRBD1	TRBV11-2	CASSPNRDRGTQYF	TGTGCCAGCAGCCCAAACAGGGACAGGGGGACCCAGTACTTC
few	14	TRBJ2-1	TRBD2	TRBV5-1	CASGSGVDYNEQFF	TGCGCCAGCGGCAGCGGGGTGGACTACAATGAGCAGTTCTTC
-	16	TRBJ1-5	TRBD1	TRBV19	CASSALTGASNQPQHF	TGTGCCAGTAGTGCCCTAACAGGGGCCAGCAATCAGCCCCAGCATTTT
-	17	TRBJ2-3	TRBD2	TRBV9	CASSVGWREGRTDTQYF	TGTGCCAGCAGCGTAGGCTGGCGGGAGGGGCGCACAGATACGCAGTATTTT
once	13	TRBJ2-7	-	TRBV5-1	CASSWSATYGQYF	TGCGCCAGCAGCTGGTCAGCGACCTACGGGCAGTACTTC
-	13	TRBJ2-5	TRBD2	TRBV19	CASRRGGAETQYF	TGTGCCAGTAGGAGGGGAGGGGCAGAGACCCAGTACTTC
-	14	TRBJ1-1	TRBD1	TRBV9	CASSQLDRVTEAFF	TGTGCCAGCAGCCAACTGGACAGGGTCACTGAAGCTTTCTTT
few	13	TRBJ1-2	-	TRBV5-6	CASSRQESDGYTF	TGTGCCAGCAGCCGACAGGAAAGTGATGGCTACACCTTC
-	16	TRBJ2-1	TRBD2	TRBV18	CASSPPSGSSYNEQFF	TGTGCCAGCTCCCCGCCTAGCGGGTCCTCCTACAATGAGCAGTTCTTC
-	17	TRBJ2-2	TRBD1	TRBV9	CASSGDAGTGLTGELFF	TGTGCCAGCAGCGGGGATGCCGGGACAGGGTTAACCGGGGAGCTGTTTTTT
once	14	TRBJ2-7	TRBD2	TRBV19	CASRGLAGPYEQYF	TGTGCCAGTAGGGGACTAGCGGGGCCTTACGAGCAGTACTTC
-	16	TRBJ2-3	-	TRBV5-1	CASSAAGGRRTDTQYF	TGCGCCAGCAGCGCTGCCGGGGGGCGACGCACAGATACGCAGTATTTT
-	15	TRBJ2-1	TRBD2	TRBV9	CASSGQGLAGDEQFF	TGTGCCAGCAGCGGCCAGGGACTAGCGGGGGATGAGCAGTTCTTC
-	15	TRBJ2-3	-	TRBV6-5	CASKKGGVSADTQYF	TGTGCCAGCAAGAAAGGCGGGGTAAGCGCAGATACGCAGTATTTT
few	13	TRBJ1-2	-	TRBV5-6	CASSPAGLGGYTF	TGTGCCAGCAGTCCCGCGGGGTTAGGAGGCTACACCTTC
-	14	TRBJ1-4	TRBD1	TRBV27	CASSSQGAPEKLFF	TGTGCCAGCAGTTCACAGGGGGCGCCTGAAAAACTGTTTTTT
-	12	TRBJ2-1	-	TRBV2	CASEDRGNEQFF	TGTGCCAGCGAAGATAGGGGTAATGAGCAGTTCTTC
-	18	TRBJ1-3	-	TRBV18	CASSPRAGRSISGNTIYF	TGTGCCAGCTCACCACGGGCGGGGCGTTCAATCTCTGGAAACACCATATATTTT
-	16	TRBJ1-3	TRBD1	TRBV30	CAWNYRGRRAGNTIYF	TGTGCCTGGAACTACAGGGGAAGGAGGGCTGGAAACACCATATATTTT
-	16	TRBJ1-2	TRBD1	TRBV19	CASQDRGQKANYGYTF	TGTGCCAGCCAAGACAGGGGGCAAAAAGCTAACTATGGCTACACCTTC
-	12	TRBJ2-2	-	TRBV2	CASDRLTGELFF	TGTGCCAGCGACAGGCTCACCGGGGAGCTGTTTTTT